The sequence of this TCR beta chain was determined in a study of blood T cell repertoires in COVID-19. Clones were read by immunoSEQ multiplex PCR, and TCRdb kept only the in-frame ones, dropping some. The sample lists a few hundred thousand clones; 70% to 90% were seen once. The germline CDR1 and CDR2 sequences are SQVTM and ANQGSEA. This CDR3 contains 14 residues. Trimming removed 1 base from V and 7 bases from J, with 17 bases in between. This chain links TRBV29-1 with TRBJ2-7, with a weak D call TRBD2 (6 bases). The clonotype was recovered from a woman in her thirties who had recovered from COVID-19. Input material: peripheral blood. The CDR3 protein is CSVEGGDLPREQYF. The CDR3 region has the DNA TGCAGCGTTGAAGGGGGGGATCTCCCAAGGGAGCAGTACTTC.